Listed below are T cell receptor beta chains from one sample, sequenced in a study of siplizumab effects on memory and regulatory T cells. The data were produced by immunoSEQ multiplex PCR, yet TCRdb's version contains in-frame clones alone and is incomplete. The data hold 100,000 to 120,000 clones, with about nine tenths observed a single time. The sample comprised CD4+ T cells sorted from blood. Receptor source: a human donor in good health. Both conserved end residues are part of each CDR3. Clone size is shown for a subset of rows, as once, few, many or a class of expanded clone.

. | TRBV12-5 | CASGLVREYNQPQHF
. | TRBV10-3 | CAISAGGSDTGELFF
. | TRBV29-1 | CSVGPSGVKTGELFF
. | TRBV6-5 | CASSYSEADPYEQYF
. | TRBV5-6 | CASSPGTLYGYTF
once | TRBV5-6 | CASSPPGYGYTF
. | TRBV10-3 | CAISESKGGANTEAFF
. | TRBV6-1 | CASMVAGVIEQFF
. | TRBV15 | CATSRDRVRYNEQFF
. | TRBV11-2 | CASSFTSGRDVEQFF
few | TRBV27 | CASSLSGVRAGYTF
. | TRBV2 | CASSTGARSPLHF
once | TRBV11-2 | CASSPGQVVETQYF
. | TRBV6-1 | CASTQGQGLSYEQYF
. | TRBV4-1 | CASSQGTGSYIGYTF
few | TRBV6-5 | CASSSGTSYEQYF
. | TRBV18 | CASSPPRGAYRDTEAFF
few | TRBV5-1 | CASSGDVAGGRYEQYF
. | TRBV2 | CASMLQVGSYTF
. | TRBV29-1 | CSERGQRTDTQYF
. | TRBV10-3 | CAISEGLAGGNTGELFF
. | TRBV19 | CASSIEGAPGNTIYF
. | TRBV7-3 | CASSPSGGGAGANVLTF
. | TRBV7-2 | CASSFGQGGETQYF
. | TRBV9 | CASSATGQGHQPQHF
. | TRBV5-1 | CASSLFSQTNTGELFF
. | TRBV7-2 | CASSLVTGIPYEQYF
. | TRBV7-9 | CASSSRPGLALNEQFF
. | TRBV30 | CAWSPRAWGGRTDTQYF
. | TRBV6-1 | CASRTGGLETQYF
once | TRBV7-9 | CASSLYLPPYEQYF
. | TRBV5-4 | CASSPQRGSSYNEQFF